Listed here is a single T cell receptor beta chain. Its antigen is as yet unknown. This entry comes from a study of radiotherapy plus CTLA-4 blockade in lung cancer. Germline V gene lookup returns CDR1 KGHSH and CDR2 LQKENI. Germline trimming cut 6 bases from V and 9 bases from J; bases unmatched to any gene: 9. This CDR3 is 14 amino acids long. Sequenced by immunoSEQ multiplex PCR; TCRdb stores in-frame clones only, minus some. The data show around 42,000 clones, around 63% seen once. Whole-study results and caveats: Clones derived from tumor TCRs expanded in blood after radiotherapy plus ipilimumab.

This chain uses TRBV18 with TRBJ2-1; 9 positions match TRBD1. The clonotype comes from a human donor with non-small cell lung cancer who had a partial response to radiotherapy plus ipilimumab. Here the sequenced sample was peripheral blood, taken from a patient treated with radiotherapy plus ipilimumab. CDR3 sequence (DNA): TGTGCCAGCTCCCCGGTCGAGACAGGGGGTGAGCAGTTCTTC. Amino acids: CASSPVETGGEQFF. Full variable domain (missing parts from reference TRBV18 and TRBJ2-1): NAGVMQNPRHLVRRRGQEARLRCSPMKGHSHVYWYRQLPEEGLKFMVYLQKENIIDESGMPKERFSAEFPKEGPSILRIQQVVRGDSAAYFCASSPVETGGEQFFGPGTRLTVL.